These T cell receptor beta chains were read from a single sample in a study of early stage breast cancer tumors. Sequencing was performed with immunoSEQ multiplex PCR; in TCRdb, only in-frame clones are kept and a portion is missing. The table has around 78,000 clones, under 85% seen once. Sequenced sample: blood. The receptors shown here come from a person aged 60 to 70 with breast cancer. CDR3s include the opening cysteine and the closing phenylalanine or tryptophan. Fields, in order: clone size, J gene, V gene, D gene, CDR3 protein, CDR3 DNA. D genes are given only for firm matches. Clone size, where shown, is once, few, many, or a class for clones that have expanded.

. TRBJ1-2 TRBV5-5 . CASSQDRGSNYGYTF TGCGCCAGCAGCCAAGATAGGGGATCCAACTATGGCTACACCTTC
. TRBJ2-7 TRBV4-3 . CARPSEGLRLGEQYF TGCGCCAGACCTTCCGAGGGGTTGAGGTTGGGCGAGCAGTACTTC
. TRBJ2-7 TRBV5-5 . CASTLGGALNYEQYF TGTGCCAGCACCCTAGGAGGGGCCCTCAACTACGAGCAGTACTTC
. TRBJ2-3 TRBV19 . CASNNGQSNTDTQYF TGTGCCAGTAATAATGGACAGTCAAACACAGATACGCAGTATTTT
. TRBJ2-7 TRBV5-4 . CASSLVPASSYEQYF TGTGCCAGCAGCTTGGTGCCAGCATCCTCCTACGAGCAGTACTTC
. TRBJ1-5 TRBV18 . CASSPGVLTTGQPQHF TGTGCCAGCTCACCTGGGGTCCTTACGACTGGTCAGCCCCAGCATTTT
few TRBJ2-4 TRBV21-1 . CASSKRRKYF TGTGCCAGCAGCAAACGCCGGAAGTACTTC
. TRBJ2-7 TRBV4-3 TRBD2 CASSQGLAGGYEQYF TGCGCCAGCAGCCAAGGGCTAGCGGGTGGCTACGAGCAGTACTTC
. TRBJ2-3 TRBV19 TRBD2 CASSTGTSGFTDTQYF TGTGCCAGTAGTACGGGGACTAGCGGGTTCACAGATACGCAGTATTTT
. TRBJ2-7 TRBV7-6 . CASSLETHSYEQYF TGTGCCAGCAGCTTAGAAACCCACTCCTACGAGCAGTACTTC
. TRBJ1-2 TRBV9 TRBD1 CASSVGTGNYGYTF TGTGCCAGCAGCGTCGGGACAGGCAACTATGGCTACACCTTC
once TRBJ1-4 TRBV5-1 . CASSRSTATNEKLFF TGCGCCAGCTCTCGATCGACAGCAACTAATGAAAAACTGTTTTTT
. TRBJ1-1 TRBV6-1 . CASRSLGRAEAFF TGTGCCAGCAGGAGTCTTGGGAGGGCTGAAGCTTTCTTT
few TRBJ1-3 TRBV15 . CATSRDQVPGNTIYF TGTGCCACCAGCAGAGATCAGGTTCCTGGAAACACCATATATTTT
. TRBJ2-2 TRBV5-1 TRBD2 CASSFTGGAGGELFF TGCGCCAGCAGCTTTACCGGGGGGGCTGGCGGGGAGCTGTTTTTT
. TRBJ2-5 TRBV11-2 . CASSREQGGVETQYF TGTGCCAGCAGCCGGGAACAGGGGGGGGTAGAGACCCAGTACTTC
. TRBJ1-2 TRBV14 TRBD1 CASSQDGTDYGYTF TGTGCCAGCAGCCAAGATGGGACAGACTATGGCTACACCTTC
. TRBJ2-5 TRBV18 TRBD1 CASSPPGQGARETQYF TGTGCCAGCTCACCCCCGGGACAGGGGGCTCGGGAGACCCAGTACTTC
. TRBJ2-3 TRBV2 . CASGDSATQYF TGTGCCAGCGGGGATAGCGCTACGCAGTATTTT
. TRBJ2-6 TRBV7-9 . CATQDSGGANVLTF TGTGCCACCCAGGACTCGGGAGGGGCCAACGTCCTGACTTTC
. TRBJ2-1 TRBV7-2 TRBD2 CASSLQRGNYNEQFF TGTGCCAGCAGCTTACAGCGGGGGAACTACAATGAGCAGTTCTTC
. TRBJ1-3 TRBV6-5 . CASSYSSGSGNTIYF TGTGCCAGCAGTTACTCGTCCGGCTCTGGAAACACCATATATTTT
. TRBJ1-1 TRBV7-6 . CASSLVGTRNTEAFF TGTGCCAGCAGCTTAGTGGGGACAAGGAACACTGAAGCTTTCTTT
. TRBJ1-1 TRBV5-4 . CASSSGPTGRLGTEAFF TGTGCCAGCAGCTCGGGGCCGACAGGAAGACTGGGCACTGAAGCTTTCTTT
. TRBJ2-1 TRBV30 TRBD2 CAWSVFTAGDQVFF TGTGCCTGGAGTGTCTTTACCGCGGGGGACCAGGTGTTCTTC
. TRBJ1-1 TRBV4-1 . CASSQESQRGTEAFF TGCGCCAGCAGCCAAGAGTCCCAGAGGGGGACTGAAGCTTTCTTT
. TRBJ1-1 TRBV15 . CATGKAGVGYTEAFF TGTGCCACAGGAAAAGCGGGCGTTGGGTACACTGAAGCTTTCTTT
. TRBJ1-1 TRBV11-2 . CASSPILMNTEAFF TGTGCCAGCAGCCCTATTCTCATGAACACTGAAGCTTTCTTT
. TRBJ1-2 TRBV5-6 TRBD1 CASSAPGGGYGYTF TGTGCCAGCAGCGCCCCAGGGGGCGGGTATGGCTACACCTTC
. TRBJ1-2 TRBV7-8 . CASSSYTDDWNTF TGTGCCAGCAGCTCCTACACTGACGACTGGAACACCTTC
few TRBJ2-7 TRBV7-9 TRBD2 CASSLVSGRAHEQYF TGTGCCAGCAGCTTAGTTAGCGGGAGGGCCCACGAGCAGTACTTC
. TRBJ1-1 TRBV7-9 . CASTRDTGPEAFF TGTGCCAGTACCCGGGACACCGGCCCTGAAGCTTTCTTT
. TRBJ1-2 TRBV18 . CASSLGGPIYGYTF TGTGCCAGCTCCCTCGGGGGTCCCATCTATGGCTACACCTTC
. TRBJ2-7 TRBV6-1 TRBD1 CASSESLGGQGGSYEQYF TGTGCCAGCAGTGAATCGCTTGGGGGACAGGGAGGCTCCTACGAGCAGTACTTC
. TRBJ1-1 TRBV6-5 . CASNLDGRNTEAFF TGTGCCAGCAACCTCGACGGGAGGAACACTGAAGCTTTCTTT
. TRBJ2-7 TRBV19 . CASSSRGALLYEQYF TGTGCCAGTAGTAGCAGAGGAGCGTTACTCTACGAGCAGTACTTC
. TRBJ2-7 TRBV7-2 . CASSLVVGLQNHEQYF TGTGCCAGCAGCTTAGTAGTCGGACTACAAAATCACGAGCAGTACTTC
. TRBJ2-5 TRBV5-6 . CASTRRGDGLETQYF TGTGCCAGCACCCGGAGGGGGGACGGGTTAGAGACCCAGTACTTC
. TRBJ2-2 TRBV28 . CASSRGRTNTGELFF TGTGCCAGCAGCCGTGGCAGAACGAACACCGGGGAGCTGTTTTTT
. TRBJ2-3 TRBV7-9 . CASSLAGSTDTQYF TGTGCCAGCAGCTTAGCCGGGAGCACAGATACGCAGTATTTT
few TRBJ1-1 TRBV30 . CAWDKQENTEAFF TGTGCCTGGGACAAACAGGAGAACACTGAAGCTTTCTTT
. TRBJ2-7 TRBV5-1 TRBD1 CASSLGRTGGSDEQYF TGCGCCAGCAGCTTGGGACGGACAGGGGGCTCCGACGAGCAGTACTTC
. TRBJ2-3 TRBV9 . CASSVGSGGPDTQYF TGTGCCAGCAGCGTAGGCTCCGGGGGCCCAGATACGCAGTATTTT
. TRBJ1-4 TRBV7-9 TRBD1 CASRRDLGTGVEKLFF TGTGCCAGCAGACGGGACCTCGGGACAGGGGTAGAAAAACTGTTTTTT
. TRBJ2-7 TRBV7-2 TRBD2 CASSRTRVLEQYF TGTGCCAGCAGCCGGACTAGGGTCCTTGAGCAGTACTTC
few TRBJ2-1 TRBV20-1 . CSARDYEQFF TGCAGTGCTAGAGATTATGAGCAGTTCTTC
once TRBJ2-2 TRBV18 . CASSPTAAGELFF TGTGCCAGCTCACCAACGGCCGCCGGGGAGCTGTTTTTT
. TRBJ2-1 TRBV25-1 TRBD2 CASRQAGGGNEQFF TGTGCCAGCAGGCAAGCGGGAGGGGGGAATGAGCAGTTCTTC
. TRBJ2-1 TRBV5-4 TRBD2 CASSLVAGGPNEQFF TGTGCCAGCAGCTTGGTAGCGGGAGGGCCGAATGAGCAGTTCTTC
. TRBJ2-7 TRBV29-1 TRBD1 CSVSGGDRAYYEQYF TGCAGCGTATCGGGTGGGGACAGGGCCTACTACGAGCAGTACTTC
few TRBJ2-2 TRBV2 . CASSENRNTGELFF TGTGCCAGCAGTGAAAACAGAAACACCGGGGAGCTGTTTTTT
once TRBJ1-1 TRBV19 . CASTDEQGMNTEAFF TGTGCCAGTACCGACGAACAAGGGATGAACACTGAAGCTTTCTTT